Listed below are T cell receptor beta chains from one sample, sequenced in a study of cytomegalovirus exposure and HLA in healthy donors. TCRdb keeps only in-frame clones here, not all; method: immunoSEQ multiplex PCR. Altogether 70,000 or so clones are present, approximately 95% being singletons, with the ten largest covering around 1.5%. Material: PBMCs. The receptors were gathered from a man aged 18 to 29 in good health and CMV-seropositive. Each CDR3 is given with its conserved first and last residue. A D gene is named only where the DNA matches it firmly. Clone size is given for some rows only: seen once, a few or many times, or a class if the clone is expanded.

D,J,size,V,CDR3,DNA
-,TRBJ1-5,once,TRBV18,CASSRPARGEPQHF,TGTGCCAGCTCACGGCCCGCTAGAGGTGAGCCCCAGCATTTT
TRBD2,TRBJ2-3,-,TRBV5-6,CASSLEGLATDTQYF,TGTGCCAGCAGCTTGGAAGGACTAGCGACAGATACGCAGTATTTT
-,TRBJ2-1,-,TRBV11-3,CASSSARGEQFF,TGTGCCAGCAGCTCTGCACGAGGTGAGCAGTTCTTC
-,TRBJ1-5,-,TRBV28,CASSNSVNQPQHF,TGTGCCAGCAGCAACAGTGTCAATCAGCCCCAGCATTTT
TRBD1,TRBJ2-7,-,TRBV9,CASSESGGSSSYEQYF,TGTGCCAGCAGCGAATCAGGGGGCTCGAGCTCCTACGAGCAGTACTTC
TRBD2,TRBJ2-5,-,TRBV15,CATKTISGAETQYF,TGTGCCACAAAGACAATTAGCGGGGCGGAGACCCAGTACTTC
TRBD2,TRBJ2-7,-,TRBV27,CASSLGLDYEQYF,TGTGCCAGCAGTCTGGGACTAGACTACGAGCAGTACTTC
TRBD1,TRBJ1-2,-,TRBV9,CASSERGAPGQGGYGYTF,TGTGCCAGCAGCGAGAGAGGGGCCCCGGGACAGGGGGGCTATGGCTACACCTTC
-,TRBJ2-3,-,TRBV9,CASSVDLGGTQYF,TGTGCCAGCAGCGTAGACCTCGGGGGTACGCAGTATTTT
TRBD2,TRBJ2-5,-,TRBV7-2,CASSPGLVQETQYF,TGTGCCAGCAGCCCAGGACTAGTCCAAGAGACCCAGTACTTC
TRBD1,TRBJ1-2,-,TRBV27,CASSSLTGGFYGYTF,TGTGCCAGCAGTTCGTTGACAGGGGGGTTCTATGGCTACACCTTC
-,TRBJ1-1,-,TRBV7-8,CASSFLFTEAFF,TGTGCCAGCAGCTTCTTATTCACTGAAGCTTTCTTT
-,TRBJ2-5,-,TRBV5-1,CASSSGQNQETQYF,TGCGCCAGCAGCAGCGGACAGAACCAAGAGACCCAGTACTTC